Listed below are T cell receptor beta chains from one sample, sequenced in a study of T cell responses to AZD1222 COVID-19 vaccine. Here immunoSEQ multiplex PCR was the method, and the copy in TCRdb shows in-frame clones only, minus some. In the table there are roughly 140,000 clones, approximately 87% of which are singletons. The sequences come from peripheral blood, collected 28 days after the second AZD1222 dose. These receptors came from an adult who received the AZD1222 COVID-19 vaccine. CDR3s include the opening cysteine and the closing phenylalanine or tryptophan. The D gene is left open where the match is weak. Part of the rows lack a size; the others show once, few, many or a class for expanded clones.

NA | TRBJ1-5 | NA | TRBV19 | CASSISQTNQPQHF | TGTGCCAGTAGTATTAGCCAGACTAATCAGCCCCAGCATTTT
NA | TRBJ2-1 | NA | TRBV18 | CASSAGIRNEQFF | TGTGCCAGCTCAGCGGGGATCCGCAATGAGCAGTTCTTC
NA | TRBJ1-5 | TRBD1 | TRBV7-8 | CASSQGDRGSFGNRPQHF | TGTGCCAGCAGCCAAGGGGACAGGGGAAGCTTTGGCAATCGTCCCCAGCATTTT
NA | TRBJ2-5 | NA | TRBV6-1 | CASSEKPGRGQETQYF | TGTGCCAGCAGTGAAAAACCCGGGAGAGGGCAAGAGACCCAGTACTTC
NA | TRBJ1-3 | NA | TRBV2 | CASREGQPSGNTIYF | TGTGCCAGCAGGGAGGGACAACCGTCTGGAAACACCATATATTTT
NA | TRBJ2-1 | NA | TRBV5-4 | CASSWGLPGSSYNEQFF | TGTGCCAGCAGCTGGGGTCTACCAGGGAGCTCCTACAATGAGCAGTTCTTC
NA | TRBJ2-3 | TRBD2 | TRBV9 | CASSVAVGSGTSGRSTDTQYF | TGTGCCAGCAGCGTAGCTGTGGGTAGCGGGACGTCTGGACGAAGCACAGATACGCAGTATTTT
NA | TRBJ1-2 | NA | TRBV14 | CASSPGQPGWDSYGYTF | TGTGCCAGCAGCCCCGGACAGCCGGGGTGGGATTCATATGGCTACACCTTC
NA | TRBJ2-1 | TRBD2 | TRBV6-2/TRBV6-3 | CASSYTVSGRRDEQFF | TGTGCCAGCAGTTACACCGTTAGCGGGCGGAGAGATGAGCAGTTCTTC
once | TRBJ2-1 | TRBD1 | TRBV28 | CASSFSGTGYNEQFF | TGTGCCAGCAGTTTTTCCGGGACAGGGTACAATGAGCAGTTCTTC
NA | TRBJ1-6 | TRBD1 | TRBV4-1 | CASSQDDRGDSPLHF | TGCGCCAGCAGCCAAGATGACAGGGGTGATTCACCCCTCCACTTT
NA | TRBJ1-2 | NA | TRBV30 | CALMEDGYTF | TGTGCCTTAATGGAGGATGGCTACACCTTC
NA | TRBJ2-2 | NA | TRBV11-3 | CASSAARTGELFF | TGTGCCAGCAGCGCGGCGAGAACCGGGGAGCTGTTTTTT
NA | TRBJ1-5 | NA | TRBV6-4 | CASSPELSNQPQHF | TGTGCCAGCAGCCCGGAGTTGAGCAATCAGCCCCAGCATTTT
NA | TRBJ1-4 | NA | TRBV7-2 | CASRLRSEKLFF | TGTGCCAGCAGACTAAGAAGTGAAAAACTGTTTTTT
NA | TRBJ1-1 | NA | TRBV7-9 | CASRGRANTEAFF | TGTGCCAGCAGGGGGAGAGCGAACACTGAAGCTTTCTTT
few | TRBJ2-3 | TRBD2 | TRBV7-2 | CASSATGGTLDTQYF | TGTGCCAGCAGCGCAACGGGGGGGACCTTAGATACGCAGTATTTT
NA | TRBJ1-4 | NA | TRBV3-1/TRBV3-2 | CASSPRGEKLFF | TGTGCCAGCAGCCCCCGAGGAGAAAAACTGTTTTTT
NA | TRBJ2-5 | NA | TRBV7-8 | CASSLARSATVYQETQYF | TGTGCCAGCAGCTTAGCCCGATCGGCAACTGTATACCAAGAGACCCAGTACTTC
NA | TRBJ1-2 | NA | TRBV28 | CASSGGRLTNYGYTF | TGTGCCAGCAGTGGCGGCAGGTTAACTAACTATGGCTACACCTTC
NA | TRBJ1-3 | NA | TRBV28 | CASSLGRISGNTIYF | TGTGCCAGCAGTTTAGGTAGGATCTCTGGAAACACCATATATTTT
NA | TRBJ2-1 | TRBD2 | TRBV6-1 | CASSELREGEQFF | TGTGCCAGCAGTGAATTGAGGGAGGGTGAGCAGTTCTTC